Each of the 8 T cell receptor beta chains below was sequenced from the same sample in a study of T cell responses to AZD1222 COVID-19 vaccine. This table comes from immunoSEQ multiplex PCR, and its TCRdb copy is limited to in-frame clones, with some not included. The table lists around 100,000 clones, around 90% of them singletons. The specimen was peripheral blood, collected on day 0 of AZD1222 vaccination. The origin of the receptors is an adult in good health.

The sample holds a few counts of this clone. This chain joins TRBV6-1 and TRBJ1-4; 7 bases are shared with TRBD1. The CDR3 is 16 amino acids. With V trimmed by 2 bases and J by 7 bases, 10 bases remained unmatched. Germline lookup yields CDR1 MNHNS and CDR2 SASEGT. CDR3 residues: CASSEQEGQGGEKLFF. DNA of the CDR3: TGTGCCAGCAGTGAACAGGAGGGCCAGGGGGGTGAAAAACTGTTTTTT.

The chain employs TRBV2 and TRBJ2-6; D uncertain. In germline, CDR1 is SNHLY, CDR2 FYNNEI. Trimming took 3 bases from V and 2 from J, leaving 5 bases between them. This CDR3 has 14 residues. CDR3 nucleotides: TGTGCCAGCAGTGATTCGGCTGGGGCCAACGTCCTGACTTTC. Its protein product is CASSDSAGANVLTF.

The chain links TRBV29-1 to TRBJ2-7; D is perhaps TRBD2 (6 bases). Trimming shortened V by 4 bases and J by 5 bases, and 15 bases separated the two germline ends. Germline lookup yields CDR1 SQVTM and CDR2 ANQGSEA. The CDR3 sequence is 13 residues long. The CDR3 region is CSVVRGSENEQYF. In nucleotides, the CDR3 is TGCAGCGTTGTCCGGGGGAGCGAGAACGAGCAGTACTTC.

This clone was counted only a few times. The J gene is TRBJ1-4, the V gene TRBV4-1, with D tentatively TRBD1 (5 bases). Germline-derived CDR1 and CDR2 are MGHRA and YSYEKL. The CDR3 runs to 15 residues. Trimming stripped 4 bases from V and 8 bases from J, with 17 bases between. The CDR3, as DNA: TGCGCCAGCAGCCCACAGGCGCTCGGTTCCGAAAAACTGTTTTTT. Translated, it gives CASSPQALGSEKLFF.

The chain is built from TRBV2 and TRBJ2-1, with a possible D match to TRBD1 (6 bases). Trimming cost V 5 bases and J 3 bases, with 14 bases left between them. This CDR3 is built from 15 residues. CDR1 and CDR2 (germline): SNHLY, FYNNEI. The CDR3 DNA reads TGTGCCAGCAGTCAACGGGACAAGCTCTACAATGAGCAGTTCTTC. This gives the protein CASSQRDKLYNEQFF.

The V gene is TRBV3-1 (or the pseudogene TRBV3-2), the J gene TRBJ2-7, with D unclear. The CDR3 covers 12 residues. V was shortened by 1 base and J by 7 bases, with 8 bases between the two germline ends. The germline gives CDR1 LGHDT, CDR2 YNNKEL (reference sequence). The CDR3 DNA follows: TGTGCCAGCAGCCAAGGGGGTCGGGAGCAGTACTTC. Translated: CASSQGGREQYF.

V usage is TRBV30 and J usage is TRBJ1-2; possible D gene TRBD1, 5 bases. Trimming cost V 2 bases and J 1 base, with 14 bases left between them. The CDR3 spans 15 residues. Germline CDR1 GTSNPN, CDR2 SVGIG (reference sequence). The CDR3 protein is CAWSRRWGSNYGYTF. CDR3 nucleotides: TGTGCCTGGAGTAGGAGGTGGGGGAGTAACTATGGCTACACCTTC.

This clone appeared a single time. The chain carries TRBV19 and TRBJ2-1; D is ambiguous. V lost 1 base and J lost 9, with 10 bases in between. The CDR3 is 13 amino acids. Germline assignment: CDR1 LNHDA and CDR2 SQIVND (reference sequence). In DNA form, the CDR3 reads TGTGCCAGTAGTATAGTAGTTTTTGGTGAGCAGTTCTTC. Its translation: CASSIVVFGEQFF. Drawing the rest from reference TRBV19 and TRBJ2-1, the complete variable domain is DGGITQSPKYLFRKEGQNVTLSCEQNLNHDAMYWYRQDPGQGLRLIYYSQIVNDFQKGDIAEGYSVSREKKESFPLTVTSAQKNPTAFYLCASSIVVFGEQFFGPGTRLTVL.